A selection of T cell receptor beta chains follows, all from one sample in a study of OX40 agonist ivuxolimab in advanced cancers. The method was immunoSEQ multiplex PCR; TCRdb's version includes in-frame clones alone and lacks a portion of them. The sample includes some 73,000 clones, around 89% seen only once; the top ten take around 9.9%. The sequencing here drew on CD4+ or CD8+ T cells sorted from blood, taken in a trial of the OX40 agonist ivuxolimab. The receptors shown here come from an adult with an advanced solid tumor such as melanoma, head and neck, liver or kidney cancer. Both conserved end residues are part of each CDR3. Fields, in order: D gene, V gene, J gene, clone size, CDR3 protein, CDR3 DNA. A D gene is named only where the DNA matches it firmly. For some rows the clone size is stated as once, few or many, or as a class when expanded; others skip it.

d_call: NA
v_call: TRBV7-3
j_call: TRBJ2-1
clone_size: NA
cdr3_aa: CASSLTMSNEQFF
cdr3_nt: TGTGCCAGCAGCTTAACGATGAGCAATGAGCAGTTCTTC

d_call: NA
v_call: TRBV27
j_call: TRBJ2-7
clone_size: NA
cdr3_aa: CASSSYRVKDYEQYF
cdr3_nt: TGTGCCAGCAGTTCCTACAGGGTCAAAGACTACGAGCAGTACTTC

d_call: NA
v_call: TRBV2
j_call: TRBJ2-2
clone_size: NA
cdr3_aa: CASSELAGELFF
cdr3_nt: TGTGCCAGCAGTGAACTGGCCGGGGAGCTGTTTTTT

d_call: NA
v_call: TRBV28
j_call: TRBJ1-6
clone_size: NA
cdr3_aa: CASSSTVFNSPLHF
cdr3_nt: TGTGCCAGCAGTTCCACAGTATTTAATTCACCCCTCCACTTT

d_call: NA
v_call: TRBV29-1
j_call: TRBJ1-2
clone_size: NA
cdr3_aa: CSVYSYGYTF
cdr3_nt: TGCAGCGTTTATTCTTATGGCTACACCTTC

d_call: NA
v_call: TRBV7-9
j_call: TRBJ2-7
clone_size: NA
cdr3_aa: CASSHQGTGSYEQYF
cdr3_nt: TGTGCCAGCAGCCATCAGGGAACGGGGTCCTACGAGCAGTACTTC

d_call: NA
v_call: TRBV2
j_call: TRBJ2-1
clone_size: NA
cdr3_aa: CASLQTAAGSPKVSYNEQFF
cdr3_nt: TGTGCCAGTCTCCAGACCGCTGCGGGATCCCCCAAAGTCTCCTACAATGAGCAGTTCTTC

d_call: NA
v_call: TRBV4-2
j_call: TRBJ1-1
clone_size: NA
cdr3_aa: CASSQPQSLKSNTEAFF
cdr3_nt: TGTGCCAGCAGCCAACCGCAGAGCCTTAAGTCTAACACTGAAGCTTTCTTT

d_call: TRBD1
v_call: TRBV28
j_call: TRBJ1-1
clone_size: once
cdr3_aa: CASSPGTGVNTEAFF
cdr3_nt: TGTGCCAGCAGCCCCGGGACAGGAGTGAACACTGAAGCTTTCTTT

d_call: TRBD2
v_call: TRBV4-2
j_call: TRBJ2-7
clone_size: NA
cdr3_aa: CASSQESGGHYEQYF
cdr3_nt: TGTGCCAGCAGCCAAGAGAGCGGGGGGCACTACGAGCAGTACTTC

d_call: TRBD1
v_call: TRBV29-1
j_call: TRBJ1-2
clone_size: NA
cdr3_aa: CSVEGQNYGYTF
cdr3_nt: TGCAGCGTGGAGGGACAGAACTATGGCTACACCTTC

d_call: NA
v_call: TRBV11-2
j_call: TRBJ1-2
clone_size: NA
cdr3_aa: CASSSLGGGGYTF
cdr3_nt: TGTGCCAGCAGCTCATTGGGGGGTGGTGGCTACACCTTC

d_call: NA
v_call: TRBV6-1
j_call: TRBJ2-7
clone_size: NA
cdr3_aa: CASTGTETSYYEQYF
cdr3_nt: TGTGCCAGCACCGGGACAGAGACTAGCTACTACGAGCAGTACTTC

d_call: NA
v_call: TRBV5-8
j_call: TRBJ1-2
clone_size: NA
cdr3_aa: CASSPGGGQWSGYTF
cdr3_nt: TGTGCCAGCAGCCCCGGTGGAGGGCAATGGAGTGGCTACACCTTC

d_call: NA
v_call: TRBV25-1
j_call: TRBJ2-2
clone_size: NA
cdr3_aa: CASSEKLFTGLNTGELFF
cdr3_nt: TGTGCCAGCAGTGAAAAATTATTTACAGGACTTAACACCGGGGAGCTGTTTTTT

d_call: TRBD1
v_call: TRBV6-1
j_call: TRBJ2-3
clone_size: NA
cdr3_aa: CASSHPGTGWDTQYF
cdr3_nt: TGTGCCAGCAGTCATCCCGGGACAGGGTGGGATACGCAGTATTTT

d_call: NA
v_call: TRBV25-1
j_call: TRBJ2-5
clone_size: once
cdr3_aa: CASSDTRAGFHRETQYF
cdr3_nt: TGTGCCAGCAGTGATACCCGGGCGGGGTTCCATCGAGAGACCCAGTACTTC

d_call: TRBD2
v_call: TRBV27
j_call: TRBJ2-3
clone_size: NA
cdr3_aa: CASSPTVAGGTTDTQYF
cdr3_nt: TGTGCCAGCAGTCCCACTGTAGCGGGAGGGACCACAGATACGCAGTATTTT

d_call: TRBD1
v_call: TRBV28
j_call: TRBJ2-1
clone_size: NA
cdr3_aa: CASSLGTGGFDEQFF
cdr3_nt: TGTGCCAGCAGTTTAGGGACAGGGGGTTTCGATGAGCAGTTCTTC

d_call: NA
v_call: TRBV7-9
j_call: TRBJ2-5
clone_size: once
cdr3_aa: CASSLEQGTRETQYF
cdr3_nt: TGTGCCAGCAGCTTAGAACAGGGCACCCGGGAGACCCAGTACTTC

d_call: NA
v_call: TRBV19
j_call: TRBJ2-7
clone_size: once
cdr3_aa: CASRKTGFPYEQYF
cdr3_nt: TGTGCCAGTAGAAAAACAGGGTTCCCCTACGAGCAGTACTTC

d_call: TRBD2
v_call: TRBV2
j_call: TRBJ2-4
clone_size: NA
cdr3_aa: CASSEGLAGVGNIQYF
cdr3_nt: TGTGCCAGCAGTGAAGGATTAGCGGGGGTCGGAAACATTCAGTACTTC

d_call: NA
v_call: TRBV27
j_call: TRBJ2-7
clone_size: NA
cdr3_aa: CASSFGREAEQYF
cdr3_nt: TGTGCCAGCAGTTTCGGCCGCGAAGCCGAGCAGTACTTC

d_call: NA
v_call: TRBV5-6
j_call: TRBJ2-1
clone_size: NA
cdr3_aa: CASSPWRDWLEQFF
cdr3_nt: TGTGCCAGCAGCCCCTGGCGGGACTGGTTGGAGCAGTTCTTC

d_call: TRBD2
v_call: TRBV5-1
j_call: TRBJ2-1
clone_size: NA
cdr3_aa: CASSPGTSGSNEQFF
cdr3_nt: TGCGCCAGCAGCCCCGGGACTAGCGGGAGCAATGAGCAGTTCTTC

d_call: NA
v_call: TRBV7-2
j_call: TRBJ2-7
clone_size: many
cdr3_aa: CASSLGGGTYEQYF
cdr3_nt: TGTGCCAGCAGCTTAGGAGGGGGGACCTACGAGCAGTACTTC

d_call: TRBD2
v_call: TRBV29-1
j_call: TRBJ2-2
clone_size: NA
cdr3_aa: CSVLSRGGHTGELFF
cdr3_nt: TGCAGCGTCCTTAGCCGGGGGGGCCACACCGGGGAGCTGTTTTTT

d_call: NA
v_call: TRBV27
j_call: TRBJ2-2
clone_size: NA
cdr3_aa: CASRPQTGDTGELFF
cdr3_nt: TGTGCCAGCAGGCCGCAAACGGGGGACACCGGGGAGCTGTTTTTT

d_call: TRBD1
v_call: TRBV29-1
j_call: TRBJ1-4
clone_size: NA
cdr3_aa: CSVARQGKNEKLFF
cdr3_nt: TGCAGCGTAGCCCGACAGGGTAAAAATGAAAAACTGTTTTTT

d_call: NA
v_call: TRBV19
j_call: TRBJ2-3
clone_size: once
cdr3_aa: CASTVGGDTQYF
cdr3_nt: TGTGCCAGTACGGTAGGGGGGGATACGCAGTATTTT

d_call: NA
v_call: TRBV19
j_call: TRBJ2-7
clone_size: NA
cdr3_aa: CASSLTGVTYEQYF
cdr3_nt: TGTGCCAGTAGTCTGACAGGAGTAACCTACGAGCAGTACTTC

d_call: TRBD2
v_call: TRBV12-5
j_call: TRBJ2-1
clone_size: NA
cdr3_aa: CASEDGGRGYNEQFF
cdr3_nt: TGTGCTAGTGAGGATGGCGGGAGGGGGTACAATGAGCAGTTCTTC

d_call: TRBD1
v_call: TRBV6-1
j_call: TRBJ2-7
clone_size: NA
cdr3_aa: CASRGTGYYYEQYF
cdr3_nt: TGTGCCAGCAGGGGGACAGGGTATTATTACGAGCAGTACTTC

d_call: NA
v_call: TRBV6-4
j_call: TRBJ2-1
clone_size: NA
cdr3_aa: CASRPQGNEQFF
cdr3_nt: TGTGCCAGCAGACCACAGGGCAATGAGCAGTTCTTC

d_call: NA
v_call: TRBV6-4
j_call: TRBJ2-2
clone_size: NA
cdr3_aa: CASSDNRTGQDTGELFF
cdr3_nt: TGTGCCAGCAGTGACAATCGGACGGGTCAGGACACCGGGGAGCTGTTTTTT

d_call: NA
v_call: TRBV2
j_call: TRBJ2-2
clone_size: NA
cdr3_aa: CASSEGFGGELFF
cdr3_nt: TGTGCCAGCAGTGAGGGGTTTGGAGGGGAGCTGTTTTTT

d_call: NA
v_call: TRBV6-1
j_call: TRBJ1-1
clone_size: once
cdr3_aa: CATKDYAANTEAFF
cdr3_nt: TGTGCCACCAAAGACTACGCGGCGAACACTGAAGCTTTCTTT

d_call: TRBD2
v_call: TRBV2
j_call: TRBJ2-2
clone_size: NA
cdr3_aa: CASSATSGSFAGELFF
cdr3_nt: TGTGCCAGCAGCGCCACTAGCGGGAGCTTCGCCGGGGAGCTGTTTTTT

d_call: TRBD2
v_call: TRBV5-1
j_call: TRBJ2-7
clone_size: NA
cdr3_aa: CASSLGSGAYEQYF
cdr3_nt: TGCGCCAGCAGCTTGGGTAGCGGGGCCTACGAGCAGTACTTC

d_call: NA
v_call: TRBV5-1
j_call: TRBJ1-4
clone_size: NA
cdr3_aa: CASSLRGRKNEKLFF
cdr3_nt: TGCGCCAGCTCCTTAAGGGGCCGGAAGAATGAAAAACTGTTTTTT

d_call: NA
v_call: TRBV7-8
j_call: TRBJ2-7
clone_size: NA
cdr3_aa: CASSPLLGDEQYF
cdr3_nt: TGTGCCAGCAGCCCCCTTCTAGGTGATGAGCAGTACTTC

d_call: TRBD2
v_call: TRBV7-9
j_call: TRBJ2-1
clone_size: NA
cdr3_aa: CASSDGSAGGSSEQFF
cdr3_nt: TGTGCCAGCAGCGATGGCTCAGCGGGGGGATCCAGTGAGCAGTTCTTC

d_call: TRBD2
v_call: TRBV6-1
j_call: TRBJ2-7
clone_size: NA
cdr3_aa: CASSEEREGLYEQYF
cdr3_nt: TGTGCCAGCAGTGAAGAGCGGGAGGGCTTGTACGAGCAGTACTTC

d_call: TRBD1
v_call: TRBV27
j_call: TRBJ1-1
clone_size: NA
cdr3_aa: CASSWHSQGAPNTEAFF
cdr3_nt: TGTGCCAGCAGTTGGCATTCGCAGGGGGCTCCCAACACTGAAGCTTTCTTT

d_call: TRBD1
v_call: TRBV19
j_call: TRBJ2-7
clone_size: once
cdr3_aa: CASSISDRKVFNEQYF
cdr3_nt: TGTGCCAGTAGTATCTCGGACAGGAAGGTCTTCAACGAGCAGTACTTC

d_call: NA
v_call: TRBV27
j_call: TRBJ1-5
clone_size: many
cdr3_aa: CASSSNGPQPQHF
cdr3_nt: TGTGCCAGCAGTTCAAATGGACCACAGCCCCAGCATTTT

d_call: NA
v_call: TRBV6-1
j_call: TRBJ2-1
clone_size: NA
cdr3_aa: CASSEWNWGRGTYNEQFF
cdr3_nt: TGTGCCAGCAGTGAATGGAATTGGGGCAGGGGCACCTACAATGAGCAGTTCTTC

d_call: TRBD2
v_call: TRBV7-6
j_call: TRBJ2-1
clone_size: NA
cdr3_aa: CASSLKGLAGVMNEQFF
cdr3_nt: TGTGCCAGCAGCTTAAAGGGACTAGCGGGAGTCATGAATGAGCAGTTCTTC